Each of the 32 T cell receptor beta chains below was sequenced from the same sample in a study of blood T cell repertoires in COVID-19. Produced via immunoSEQ multiplex PCR; TCRdb's table is partial and in-frame only. Of around 260,000 clones detected, about 85% appear once; the ten largest clones hold 4% to 4.5%. Material for sequencing was peripheral blood. The receptors were gathered from a man in his 60s with acute or convalescent COVID-19.

This chain uses TRBV10-3 with TRBJ2-1; 15 bases align to TRBD2. Germline trimming cut 6 bases from V and 8 bases from J; bases unmatched to any gene: 8. Germline CDR1 and CDR2: ENHRY and SYGVKD. This CDR3 region has 16 residues. The CDR3, as DNA: TGTGCCATCAGGTGGACTAGCGGGGGGGCTGCCCATGAGCAGTTCTTC. This encodes CAIRWTSGGAAHEQFF.

The chain links TRBV6-2 or TRBV6-3 to TRBJ1-1; 9 nucleotides align to TRBD1. The length of the CDR3 is 17 residues. After removal of 1 base from V and 4 bases from J, the junction contained 10 bases not matched to a gene. Germline CDR1 and CDR2: MNHEY and SVGEGT. The CDR3 DNA is TGTGCCAGCAGTTACTGGGCGCCGGGACAGGGTCCCACTGAAGCTTTCTTT. Amino acid sequence: CASSYWAPGQGPTEAFF.

The chain joins TRBV5-1 to TRBJ2-3, with D tentatively TRBD2 (5 bases). Trimming took 0 bases from V and 4 from J, leaving 15 bases between them. Germline V lookup: CDR1 SGHRS, CDR2 YFSETQ. The CDR3 runs to 16 residues. In DNA form, the CDR3 reads TGCGCCAGCAGCTTGGGAGTACTAGACACGGCAGATACGCAGTATTTT. Residues: CASSLGVLDTADTQYF.

This sequence joins TRBV6-5 and TRBJ2-7; 8 nucleotides match TRBD1. CDR1 and CDR2 from the germline V gene are MNHEY and SVGAGI. After removal of 7 bases from V and 3 bases from J, the junction contained 11 bases not matched to a gene. CDR3 size: 15 residues. DNA of the CDR3: TGTGCCAGCAAACCAAGGGGTGACAGGGGCTACGAGCAGTACTTC. Translation gives CASKPRGDRGYEQYF.

This chain joins TRBV25-1 and TRBJ1-4; D remains ambiguous. The germline V gene encodes CDR1 MGHDK and CDR2 SYGVNS. The CDR3 covers 17 residues. The ends were cut back, 0 bases at V and 3 bases at J, with 14 bases in the middle. The chain's CDR3 is CASSEYEGRAPNEKLFF. For the CDR3, the DNA is TGTGCCAGCAGTGAATATGAGGGAAGGGCGCCTAATGAAAAACTGTTTTTT.

The chain employs TRBV10-1 and TRBJ2-5; weak D call: TRBD2 (6 bases). The CDR3 runs to 13 residues. Germline-derived CDR1 and CDR2 are WNHNN and SYGVQD (reference sequence). V lost 5 bases and J lost 3, with 10 bases in between. CDR3 in amino acids: CASSTTGEETQYF. CDR3 nucleotide sequence: TGCGCCAGCAGTACAACGGGAGAAGAGACCCAGTACTTC.

The chain joins TRBV7-9 to TRBJ2-7, with a weak D call TRBD1 (5 bases). The germline V and J ends were trimmed by 1 base and 2 bases, with 9 bases remaining between them. Germline lookup yields CDR1 SEHNR and CDR2 FQNEAQ (reference sequence). There are 14 residues in the CDR3. In DNA form, the CDR3 reads TGTGCCAGCAGCTTAGTCAGGGTCCCCTACGAGCAGTACTTC. Protein product: CASSLVRVPYEQYF. The full variable domain, completed using reference TRBV7-9 and TRBJ2-7, is DTGVSQNPRHKITKRGQNVTFRCDPISEHNRLYWYRQTLGQGPEFLTYFQNEAQLEKSRLLSDRFSAERPKGSFSTLEIQRTEQGDSAMYLCASSLVRVPYEQYFGPGTRLTVT.

This clone was seen only a few times. This chain joins TRBV12-3 or TRBV12-4 and TRBJ1-2; TRBD1 is a possible D gene (5 bases). CDR3 size: 13 residues. Trimming removed 4 bases at V and 6 bases at J, with 12 bases between. CDR3 region: CASSSEKTDGYTF. CDR3 DNA sequence: TGTGCCAGCAGTTCCGAAAAGACAGATGGCTACACCTTC.

This clone was seen a handful of times. The rearrangement uses TRBV3-1 (or the pseudogene TRBV3-2) and TRBJ2-7, with 7 bases aligning to TRBD1. After removal of 8 bases from V and 0 bases from J, the junction contained 4 bases not matched to a gene. The CDR3 spans 13 residues. In germline, CDR1 is LGHDT, CDR2 YNNKEL (reference sequence). The CDR3 loop is CASGQADSYEQYF. In DNA form, the CDR3 reads TGTGCCAGCGGACAGGCTGACTCCTACGAGCAGTACTTC.

V usage is TRBV6-5 and J usage is TRBJ1-1; the match to TRBD1 covers 10 bases. The CDR3 sequence is 15 residues long. Trimming took 6 bases from V and 6 from J; bases not matched to a gene: 10. Germline CDR1 is MNHEY and CDR2 is SVGAGI. CDR3 nucleotide sequence: TGTGCCAGCAGCAAAATCCTCGGACAGGGGGCTGAAGCTTTCTTT. Its protein product is CASSKILGQGAEAFF.

The chain is built from TRBV7-3 and TRBJ2-1; D is perhaps TRBD2 (6 bases). Germline V gene sequence: CDR1 SGHTA, CDR2 FQGTGA. The CDR3 contains 16 residues. The germline V and J ends were trimmed by 5 bases and 6 bases, with 20 bases remaining between them. The CDR3 DNA reads as TGTGCCAGCAGCCTCAGTGGGGGGAGGTACCTCAATGAGCAGTTCTTC. Its protein product is CASSLSGGRYLNEQFF.

This chain connects TRBV28 to TRBJ2-7; 7 bases are a match to TRBD1. Looked up from germline, CDR1 is MDHEN and CDR2 is SYDVKM. The CDR3 is made up of 14 amino acids. The V and J ends lost 1 base and 2 bases, in that order; junction bases with no gene match: 2. The CDR3 loop is CASSLLDRTYEQYF. CDR3 coding DNA: TGTGCCAGCAGTTTATTGGACAGGACCTACGAGCAGTACTTC.

V and J are TRBV6-6 and TRBJ1-6; D possibly corresponds to TRBD1 (6 bases). The CDR3 consists of 16 residues. V lost 6 bases and J 0 bases, leaving 12 bases between the germline ends. Germline lookup yields CDR1 MNHNY and CDR2 SVGAGI (reference sequence). The CDR3 nucleotides are TGTGCCAGCAGCCGGGACACTCGCTCCTATAATTCACCCCTCCACTTT. It specifies CASSRDTRSYNSPLHF.

The chain employs TRBV29-1 and TRBJ1-2, with 7 nucleotides matching TRBD1. The CDR3 extends over 14 amino acids. Germline V CDR1 and CDR2: SQVTM, ANQGSEA. Trimming took 7 bases from V and 3 from J; bases not matched to a gene: 11. The CDR3 DNA follows: TGCAGCGCAGAGTTAGGGGGCAGCGACTATGGCTACACCTTC. Encoded protein: CSAELGGSDYGYTF.

The chain links TRBV14 to TRBJ1-1; D gene unclear. V lost 1 base to trimming and J lost 1 base, with 13 bases between them. Germline values: CDR1 SGHDN, CDR2 FVKESK. The CDR3 has 16 amino acids. The chain's CDR3 is CASSQGGRDKNTEAFF. CDR3 coding DNA: TGTGCCAGCAGCCAAGGAGGCCGGGATAAGAACACTGAAGCTTTCTTT.

Details on this clone: One junction end does not reproduce the germline sequence, and a read error may be involved. The genes are TRBV7-7 and TRBJ2-2; 8 bases match TRBD2. The CDR3 consists of 17 residues. Germline V gene lookup returns CDR1 SSHAT and CDR2 FNYEAQ (reference sequence). The CDR3 nucleotides read TGTGCTAGCAGCTTACAACCGGGGGGGAGTGGAACCGGGGAGCTGTTTTTT. The encoded protein is CASSLQPGGSGTGELFF.

The rearrangement joins TRBV15 to TRBJ2-4; D is perhaps TRBD2 (6 bases). This CDR3 region has 22 residues. Germline-derived CDR1 and CDR2 are LNHNV and YYDKDF (reference sequence). V dropped 0 bases and J dropped 1 base, with 28 bases sitting between them. The CDR3 sequence: CATSRDPFAGTVTILAKNIQYF. The CDR3 DNA reads as TGTGCCACCAGCAGAGATCCCTTCGCGGGAACGGTAACGATTTTGGCCAAAAACATTCAGTACTTC.

The CDR3 coding sequence is TGCGCCAGCAGGCCCTACAGGGGATCAGACAATGAGCAGTTCTTC. Its protein product is CASRPYRGSDNEQFF. This chain connects TRBV5-1 to TRBJ2-1; 7 bases map to TRBD1. The CDR3 is made up of 15 amino acids. The J segment lost 5 bases and the V segment lost 5 bases, leaving 10 bases of the junction unmatched. The germline CDR1 and CDR2 sequences are SGHRS and YFSETQ.

The V and J genes are TRBV12-3 or TRBV12-4 and TRBJ1-2; D is possibly TRBD1 (6 bases). V dropped 8 bases and J dropped 0 bases, with 7 bases sitting between them. The CDR3 is made up of 12 amino acids. The CDR3 bases are TGTGCCAGCCAGGGGTCTAACTATGGCTACACCTTC. This codes for CASQGSNYGYTF.

V and J are TRBV2 and TRBJ1-2, with 8 bases lining up with TRBD1. V lost 2 bases to trimming and J lost 0 bases; unmatched junction nucleotides: 26. The CDR3 contains 23 residues. Germline CDR1 and CDR2: SNHLY and FYNNEI. The CDR3 reads CASSESAFGYPTGAHQTNYGYTF. As DNA, the CDR3 is TGTGCCAGCAGTGAAAGCGCTTTCGGGTACCCGACAGGGGCCCATCAAACTAACTATGGCTACACCTTC. Using reference TRBV2 and TRBJ1-2 for the parts outside the CDR3, the full variable domain is EPEVTQTPSHQVTQMGQEVILRCVPISNHLYFYWYRQILGQKVEFLVSFYNNEISEKSEIFDDQFSVERPDGSNFTLKIRSTKLEDSAMYFCASSESAFGYPTGAHQTNYGYTFGSGTRLTVV.

This clone has a single count. The V call is TRBV18, the J call TRBJ1-1; D ambiguous. Trimming took 4 bases from V and 11 from J, leaving 20 bases between them. Germline CDR1 and CDR2: KGHSH and LQKENI. This CDR3 has 14 amino acids. The CDR3 is CASSQDSLMSSAFF. DNA of the CDR3: TGTGCCAGCTCACAGGACTCCCTAATGTCAAGCGCTTTCTTT.

As for this clone: This specimen includes other DNA sequences encoding the same CDR3. V is TRBV2 and J is TRBJ2-7; 7 bases are shared with TRBD1. This CDR3 is built from 12 residues. The V gene's germline CDR1 is SNHLY and CDR2 FYNNEI. V dropped 6 bases and J dropped 3; count of bases not matched to a gene: 2. The CDR3 protein is CASRGDSYEQYF. CDR3 DNA: TGTGCCAGCAGGGGGGACAGCTACGAGCAGTACTTC.

This clone was observed a handful of times. This CDR3 is also generated by other DNA sequences in the sample. The rearrangement links TRBV18 to TRBJ2-7; TRBD2 matches at 14 bases. The CDR3 contains 15 residues. CDR1 is KGHSH and CDR2 is LQKENI in the germline V gene. Trimming removed 3 bases from V and 3 bases from J; junction bases left unmatched: 1. CDR3 residues: CASSPGLAGGYEQYF. CDR3 bases: TGTGCCAGCTCACCCGGACTAGCGGGGGGCTACGAGCAGTACTTC.

This clone occurred a few times. V usage is TRBV18 and J usage is TRBJ1-5; D is undetermined. Germline-derived CDR1 and CDR2 are KGHSH and LQKENI. The CDR3 totals 14 residues. V was shortened by 2 bases and J by 4 bases, with 9 bases between the two germline ends. CDR3 coding DNA: TGTGCCAGCTCACCAGCCGCGAAAAATCAGCCCCAGCATTTT. Residues: CASSPAAKNQPQHF.

The chain carries TRBV4-2 and TRBJ1-4; no firm D call. With 0 bases removed from V and 8 bases from J, the gap between germline ends came to 10 bases. CDR3 length: 14 amino acids. Germline values: CDR1 LGHNA, CDR2 YNFKEQ. CDR3 sequence (DNA): TGTGCCAGCAGCCAAGATGGAACAGACGAAAAACTGTTTTTT. This encodes CASSQDGTDEKLFF.

The chain is built from TRBV18 and TRBJ2-1; 8 bases agree with TRBD1. The V segment lost 3 bases and the J segment 2 bases; nucleotides outside the gene matches: 6. Germline V lookup: CDR1 KGHSH, CDR2 LQKENI. The CDR3 covers 16 residues. CDR3 residues: CASSPVTGVAYNEQFF. CDR3 nucleotide sequence: TGTGCCAGCTCACCCGTGACAGGGGTGGCCTACAATGAGCAGTTCTTC.

With regard to this clone: One end of the junction varies from germline; a read error may be responsible. The genes are TRBV6-2 or TRBV6-3 and TRBJ2-2; D possibly corresponds to TRBD1 (6 bases). The germline V gene has CDR1 MNHEY and CDR2 SVGEGT. CDR3 length: 13 amino acids. DNA of the CDR3: TGTGCCAGCAGTTACGGGGGACACGGGAAGCTGTTTTTT. Translating it yields CASSYGGHGKLFF.

The rearrangement links TRBV10-3 to TRBJ2-1; TRBD2 matches at 7 bases. V lost 8 bases to trimming and J lost 7 bases; unmatched junction nucleotides: 11. Germline lookup yields CDR1 ENHRY and CDR2 SYGVKD. This CDR3 is built from 14 residues. The CDR3: CAIHGEGKRNEQFF. The CDR3 region has the DNA TGTGCCATCCATGGGGAGGGTAAAAGGAATGAGCAGTTCTTC.

The rearrangement links TRBV9 to TRBJ2-3, with a weak D call TRBD2 (6 bases). The germline V gene encodes CDR1 SGDLS and CDR2 YYNGEE. The CDR3 totals 16 residues. The ends were cut back, 4 bases at V and 0 bases at J, with 15 bases in the middle. The CDR3 reads CASSPRLAPSTDTQYF. In DNA form, the CDR3 reads TGTGCCAGCAGCCCACGTCTAGCGCCTAGCACAGATACGCAGTATTTT.

The rearrangement uses TRBV5-1 and TRBJ1-4, with TRBD1 matching 7 bases. The CDR3 consists of 18 residues. Losses at the gene ends were 2 bases for V and 2 bases for J; bases not matched to a gene: 12. Germline CDR1 SGHRS, CDR2 YFSETQ. The CDR3 loop is CASSLTGQRSPTNEKLFF. The CDR3 bases are TGCGCCAGCAGCTTAACGGGACAGCGCAGCCCCACTAATGAAAAACTGTTTTTT.

The chain couples TRBV2 to TRBJ2-7, with D perhaps matching TRBD1 (5 bases). The CDR3 extends over 13 amino acids. V shed 4 bases and J shed 2 bases, with 9 bases lying between them. The germline gives CDR1 SNHLY, CDR2 FYNNEI. CDR3 in amino acids: CASSVMTAYEQYF. The CDR3, as DNA: TGTGCCAGCAGTGTCATGACAGCCTACGAGCAGTACTTC.

The rearrangement joins TRBV5-6 to TRBJ2-1; TRBD2 agrees at 10 bases. This CDR3 spans 17 amino acids. Germline trimming cut 1 base from V and 4 bases from J; bases unmatched to any gene: 8. From germline, CDR1 is SGHDT and CDR2 YYEEEE. The CDR3 region has the DNA TGTGCCAGCAGCTTGTCGGGCCCTAGCGGGGGTTACAATGAGCAGTTCTTC. Encoded protein: CASSLSGPSGGYNEQFF.